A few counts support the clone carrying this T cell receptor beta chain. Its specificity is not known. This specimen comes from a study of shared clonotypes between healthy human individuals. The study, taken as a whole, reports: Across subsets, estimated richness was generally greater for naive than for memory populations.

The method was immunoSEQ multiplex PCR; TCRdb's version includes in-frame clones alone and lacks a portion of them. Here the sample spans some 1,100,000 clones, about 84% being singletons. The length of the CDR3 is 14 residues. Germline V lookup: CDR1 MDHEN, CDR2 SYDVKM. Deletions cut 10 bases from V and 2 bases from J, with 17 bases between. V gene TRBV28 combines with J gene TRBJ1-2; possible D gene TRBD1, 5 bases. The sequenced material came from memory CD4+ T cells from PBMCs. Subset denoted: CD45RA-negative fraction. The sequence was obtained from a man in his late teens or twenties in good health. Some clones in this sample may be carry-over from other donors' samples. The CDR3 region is CATGGDHGNYGYTF. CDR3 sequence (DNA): TGTGCCACCGGGGGAGACCACGGCAACTATGGCTACACCTTC.